This is a list of T cell receptor beta chains from one sample in a study of CD8 T cells in ankylosing spondylitis. TCRdb re-analysed the 5' RACE reads in MiXCR, keeping a single row per CDR3 protein. Of around 490,000 distinct CDR3 sequences in the sample, less than 6% were seen once. The sequencing input was blood, either unsorted or a sorted T cell fraction (not recorded which). Receptor source: a male donor with ankylosing spondylitis. Each CDR3 is given with its conserved first and last residue. A D gene is named only where the DNA matches it firmly. Size is stated for part of the rows, as once, few or many counts, or as a class when the clone is expanded.

clone size,D gene,J gene,V gene,CDR3 DNA,CDR3 protein
many,TRBD2,TRBJ2-5,TRBV9,TGTGCCAGCAGCGCCCCCGGGACTAGCAAGGAGACCCAGTACTTC,CASSAPGTSKETQYF
many,NA,TRBJ1-5,TRBV12-3/TRBV12-4,TGTGCCAGCAGCTGGGGACGGCGAATTGGGGAGCCCCAGCATTTT,CASSWGRRIGEPQHF
many,TRBD2,TRBJ2-7,TRBV6-1,TGTGCCAGCAGCCCTGGACTAGCGGGAGCCCACGAGCAGTACTTC,CASSPGLAGAHEQYF
many,NA,TRBJ1-1,TRBV10-3,TGTGCCATCAGTCCCCAAGAGCTCAACACTGAAGCTTTCTTT,CAISPQELNTEAFF
many,NA,TRBJ1-1,TRBV2,TGTGCCAGCACCCCGGTAGTGGATGGGAACACTGAAGCTTTCTTT,CASTPVVDGNTEAFF
NA,TRBD1,TRBJ2-7,TRBV5-1,TGCGCCAGCAGCGGGACAGGGGTAGGCGTCGAGCAGTACTTC,CASSGTGVGVEQYF
many,NA,TRBJ1-2,TRBV5-1,TGCGCCAGCAGCTTGGGTAAAGGGAGGGCCTATGGCTACACCTTC,CASSLGKGRAYGYTF
few,TRBD2,TRBJ2-2,TRBV4-1,TGCGCCAGCAGCCAGAGGAGGCTAGCGGATAACACCGGGGAGCTGTTTTTT,CASSQRRLADNTGELFF
many,NA,TRBJ1-1,TRBV19,TGTGCCAGTACCCCTCCGGACGTTTACACTGAAGCTTTCTTT,CASTPPDVYTEAFF
many,NA,TRBJ2-3,TRBV7-2,TGTGCCAGCAGCTTAGGACCCGGACTTGATACGCAGTATTTT,CASSLGPGLDTQYF
many,NA,TRBJ2-2,TRBV4-2,TGTGCCAGCAGCCAAGCTCTGGGGGAGGACACCGGGGAGCTGTTTTTT,CASSQALGEDTGELFF
many,TRBD1,TRBJ1-6,TRBV18,TGTGCCAGCTCACAGTGGGACAGCAATAATTCACCCCTCCACTTT,CASSQWDSNNSPLHF
many,NA,TRBJ1-1,TRBV5-1,TGCGCCAGCAGCTTGGCTATGGGGGGACCGGACACTGAAGCTTTCTTT,CASSLAMGGPDTEAFF
many,NA,TRBJ2-3,TRBV7-6,TGTGCCAGCAGCTTAGAGGGGTCATCTAGCACAGATACGCAGTATTTT,CASSLEGSSSTDTQYF
many,NA,TRBJ1-2,TRBV9,TGTGCCAGCAGCGTAGGGGGCGGCCACTATGGCTACACCTTC,CASSVGGGHYGYTF
many,NA,TRBJ2-7,TRBV20-1,TGCAGAGGAGGGCCCAATCGCTACGAGCAGTACTTC,CRGGPNRYEQYF
many,NA,TRBJ1-5,TRBV7-2,TGTGCCAGCAGCTCCCGGACGATAGCGCCCCAGCATTTT,CASSSRTIAPQHF
many,TRBD2,TRBJ2-2,TRBV12-3/TRBV12-4,TGTGCCAGCAGTTTAGCGGTACTAGCGGGAGTCACCGGGGAGCTGTTTTTT,CASSLAVLAGVTGELFF
many,TRBD1,TRBJ1-1,TRBV20-1,TGCAGTGCTTATCTCCCGGGACAGGGGTTTGAAGCTTTCTTT,CSAYLPGQGFEAFF
few,NA,TRBJ1-1,TRBV20-1,TGCAGTGCTAGAGTCCGGGCCGCGAACACTGAAGCTTTCTTT,CSARVRAANTEAFF
NA,NA,TRBJ1-6,TRBV5-4,TGTGCCAGCAGCTCCGGGACTGACCCTTCGTCACCCCTCCACTTT,CASSSGTDPSSPLHF
many,NA,TRBJ2-7,TRBV7-9,TGTGCCAGCTCCCCGTCGGTTAGCCTGCAGTACTTC,CASSPSVSLQYF
many,NA,TRBJ2-7,TRBV15,TGTGCCACCAGCAACGGTGCCTACGAGCAGTACTTC,CATSNGAYEQYF
many,NA,TRBJ2-1,TRBV20-1,TGCAGTGCTAGAAGTGTAGTTACCCTTAATGAGCAGTTCTTC,CSARSVVTLNEQFF
few,NA,TRBJ2-1,TRBV9,TGTGCCAGCAGCGTAGCCCCGGTCTACAATGAGCAGTTCTTC,CASSVAPVYNEQFF
NA,NA,TRBJ2-4,TRBV24-1,TGTGCCACCAGTCCGAATCGGGGGCTCGACAAAAACATTCAGTACTTC,CATSPNRGLDKNIQYF
many,TRBD1,TRBJ2-5,TRBV7-9,TGTGCCAGCAGCCCAGGGACAGCCGAAAATTACTTC,CASSPGTAENYF
many,NA,TRBJ1-5,TRBV4-1,TGCGCCAGCAGCCAAGTTCGCGGGACGCCCCAGCATTTT,CASSQVRGTPQHF
many,NA,TRBJ2-1,TRBV5-1,TGCGCCAGCAGCCCCCTTGGGAGCTCCTACAATGAGCAGTTCTTC,CASSPLGSSYNEQFF
NA,NA,TRBJ2-3,TRBV7-2,TGTGCCAGCAGCCCTGGGCTCCTCTCAGATACGCAGTATTTT,CASSPGLLSDTQYF
NA,NA,TRBJ2-6,TRBV9,TGTGCCAGCAGCCCCTACCTGAGCCCTGGGGCCAACGTCCTGACTTTC,CASSPYLSPGANVLTF
NA,NA,TRBJ2-1,TRBV12-3/TRBV12-4,TGTGCCAGCTGCTTGGTCAATGAGCAGTTCTTC,CASCLVNEQFF
many,NA,TRBJ1-1,TRBV7-9,TGTGCCAGCAGCTTCCGGACGGAGAACACTGAAGCTTTCTTT,CASSFRTENTEAFF
NA,NA,TRBJ2-1,TRBV5-6,TGTGCCAGCAGCCCCAGACCAAGCCTCGCCGAGCAGTTCTTC,CASSPRPSLAEQFF
many,TRBD1,TRBJ1-1,TRBV7-9,TGTGCCAGCAGCTCGTGGGACAGTGAAGCTTTCTTT,CASSSWDSEAFF
NA,TRBD2,TRBJ2-3,TRBV20-1,TGCAGTGCTATAACCCTCCTAGCGGGGATCACAGATACGCAGTATTTT,CSAITLLAGITDTQYF
many,NA,TRBJ2-1,TRBV11-1,TGTGCCAGCAGCCCACGGGGCAGGCGAGGTGAGCAGTTCTTC,CASSPRGRRGEQFF
many,TRBD1,TRBJ1-4,TRBV4-2,TGTGCCAGCAGCCTACCGACAGGGGTTAACGAAAAACTGTTTTTT,CASSLPTGVNEKLFF
many,NA,TRBJ2-2,TRBV12-3/TRBV12-4,TGTGCCAACCTAATGGGTGGTGGCACCGGGGAGCTGTTTTTT,CANLMGGGTGELFF
many,NA,TRBJ1-5,TRBV6-6,TGTGCCAGCAGTTTTCCCATGGGGCAGCCCCAGCATTTT,CASSFPMGQPQHF
many,NA,TRBJ2-1,TRBV28,TGTGCCAGCAGTTCGTCCGAGACTAGATTTTACAATGAGCAGTTCTTC,CASSSSETRFYNEQFF
many,NA,TRBJ1-2,TRBV5-1,TGCGCCAGCAGCTTGATTAGGGGAGACTATGGCTACACCTTC,CASSLIRGDYGYTF
many,TRBD1,TRBJ1-2,TRBV20-1,TGCAGTGCTAGCGGACAGGGAAGAGTTGGCTACACCTTC,CSASGQGRVGYTF
many,TRBD1,TRBJ1-2,TRBV29-1,TGCAGCGTTGATCGAACAGGGGGATATGGCTACACCTTC,CSVDRTGGYGYTF
few,NA,TRBJ2-4,TRBV7-2,TGTGCCAGCAGCTTCGACACCCAGGGGAACATTCAGTACTTC,CASSFDTQGNIQYF
many,NA,TRBJ2-4,TRBV7-2,TGTGCCAGCAGCTTGGGGGGCTCCAAAAACATTCAGTACTTC,CASSLGGSKNIQYF
NA,NA,TRBJ2-3,TRBV2,TGTGCCAGCAGCGAAAGGAGCAAGACAGCCAGCACAGATACGCAGTATTTT,CASSERSKTASTDTQYF
NA,NA,TRBJ1-1,TRBV28,TGTGCCAGCGACACAATAAGAGGGGGTTTCACTGAAGCTTTCTTT,CASDTIRGGFTEAFF
many,NA,TRBJ1-2,TRBV6-6,TGTGCCAGCAGTTACCAGATAAACTATGGCTACACCTTC,CASSYQINYGYTF
many,TRBD1,TRBJ1-1,TRBV12-3/TRBV12-4,TGTGCCAGCAGTTCGAGGGGGCGGATGAACACTGAAGCTTTCTTT,CASSSRGRMNTEAFF
once,NA,TRBJ2-2,TRBV14,TGTGCCAGCAGCCAAACTTATGACGGGGAGCTGTTTTTT,CASSQTYDGELFF
few,NA,TRBJ2-2,TRBV5-1,TGCGCCAGCAGCTTCGGGACATTGAACACCGGGGAGCTGTTTTTT,CASSFGTLNTGELFF
many,TRBD1,TRBJ2-7,TRBV5-1,TGCGCCAGCAGCTTGGCGGGGACAGGGAACGAGCAGTACTTC,CASSLAGTGNEQYF